This TCR beta chain was recorded in a study of T cell changes during pregnancy in multiple sclerosis. Assay: immunoSEQ multiplex PCR; the TCRdb copy retains only in-frame clones and omits some. The sample has around 35,000 clones; roughly nine tenths are singletons. CDR1 and CDR2 (germline): MNHEY, SMNVEV (reference sequence). Between the trimmed V and J ends, which lost 0 bases and 2 bases, there was a span of 4 bases. This CDR3 has 13 residues. The J gene is TRBJ1-1, the V gene TRBV27; D remains unclear. This TCR derives from a female donor with multiple sclerosis, enrolled in a pregnancy study. Sequences were derived from CD8+ T cells from peripheral blood mononuclear cells, sampled in the first trimester of pregnancy. The CDR3 region is CASSLSINTEAFF. The CDR3 DNA follows: TGTGCCAGCAGTTTATCCATCAACACTGAAGCTTTCTTT.